This TCR beta chain was retrieved from a study of CXCR3-negative and CXCR3-positive naive CD8 T cells. Germline V CDR1 and CDR2: SGHTA, FQGTGA. There are 14 residues in the CDR3. With UMI labels, 5' RACE was used to prepare the TRB cDNA libraries. From the 5' RACE reads, TCRdb lists one entry per CDR3 protein and no DNA. The ten most abundant clones cover about 7.7% of a sample with roughly 40,000 distinct CDR3 sequences. With more than 250,000 cells each, the CD8+ T cell subsets were individually sorted in triplicate. The sequencing sample was made of memory CD8+ T cells from blood. This sequence was found in a human donor in good health. Some clones in this sample may be carry-over from other donors' samples. The chain uses TRBV7-3 and TRBJ2-1. The CDR3 here is CASSLAGDNNEQFF.